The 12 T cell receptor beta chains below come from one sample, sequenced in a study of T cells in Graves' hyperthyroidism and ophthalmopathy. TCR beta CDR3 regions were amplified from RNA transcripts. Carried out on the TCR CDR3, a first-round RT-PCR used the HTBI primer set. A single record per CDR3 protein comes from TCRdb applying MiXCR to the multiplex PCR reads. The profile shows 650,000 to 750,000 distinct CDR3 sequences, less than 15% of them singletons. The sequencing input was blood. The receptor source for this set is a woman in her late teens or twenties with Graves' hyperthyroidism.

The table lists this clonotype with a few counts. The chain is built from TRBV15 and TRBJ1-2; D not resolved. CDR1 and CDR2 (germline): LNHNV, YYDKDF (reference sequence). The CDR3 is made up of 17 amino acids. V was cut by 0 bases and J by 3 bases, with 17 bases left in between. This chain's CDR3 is CATSREWQSQADYGYTF. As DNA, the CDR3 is TGTGCCACCAGCAGAGAATGGCAGTCCCAAGCGGACTATGGCTACACCTTC.

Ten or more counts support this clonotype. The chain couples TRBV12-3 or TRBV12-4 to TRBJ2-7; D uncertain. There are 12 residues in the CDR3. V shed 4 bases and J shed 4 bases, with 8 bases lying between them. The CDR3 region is CASSWYSYEQYF. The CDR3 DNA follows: TGTGCCAGCAGTTGGTACAGTTACGAGCAGTACTTC.

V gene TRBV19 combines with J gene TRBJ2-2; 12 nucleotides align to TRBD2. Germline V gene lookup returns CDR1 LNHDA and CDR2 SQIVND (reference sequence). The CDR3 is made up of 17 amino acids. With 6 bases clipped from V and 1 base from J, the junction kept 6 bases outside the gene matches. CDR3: CASRRPGLAGNTGELFF. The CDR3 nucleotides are TGTGCCAGTAGACGCCCGGGACTAGCGGGGAACACCGGGGAGCTGTTTTTT.

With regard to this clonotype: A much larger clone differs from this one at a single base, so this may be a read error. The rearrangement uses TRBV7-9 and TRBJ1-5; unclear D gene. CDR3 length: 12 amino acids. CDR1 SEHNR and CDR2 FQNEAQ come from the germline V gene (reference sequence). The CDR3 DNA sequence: TGTGCCAACAGCTTCGGTATCCAGCCCCAGCATTTT. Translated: CANSFGIQPQHF.

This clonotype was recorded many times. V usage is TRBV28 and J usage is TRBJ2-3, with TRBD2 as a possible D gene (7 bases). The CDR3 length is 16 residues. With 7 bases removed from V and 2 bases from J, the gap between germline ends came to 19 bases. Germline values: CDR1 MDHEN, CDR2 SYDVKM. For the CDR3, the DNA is TGTGCCAGCACCCTTGTCGGGGGGCGCGACACAGATACGCAGTATTTT. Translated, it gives CASTLVGGRDTDTQYF. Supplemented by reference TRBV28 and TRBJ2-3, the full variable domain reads DVKVTQSSRYLVKRTGEKVFLECVQDMDHENMFWYRQDPGLGLRLIYFSYDVKMKEKGDIPEGYSVSREKKERFSLILESASTNQTSMYLCASTLVGGRDTDTQYFGPGTRLTVL.

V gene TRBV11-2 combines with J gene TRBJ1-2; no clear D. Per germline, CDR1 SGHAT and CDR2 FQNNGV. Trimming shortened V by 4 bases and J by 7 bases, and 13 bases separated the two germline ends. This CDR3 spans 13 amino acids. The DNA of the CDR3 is TGTGCCAGCAGCTCGACGGGGTATAGTGGCTACACCTTC. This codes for CASSSTGYSGYTF.

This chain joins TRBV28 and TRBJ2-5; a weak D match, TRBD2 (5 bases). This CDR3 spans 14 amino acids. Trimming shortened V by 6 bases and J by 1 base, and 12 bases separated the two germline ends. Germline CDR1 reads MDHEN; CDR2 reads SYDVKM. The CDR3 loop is CASSRRYSQETQYF. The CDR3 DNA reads TGTGCCAGCAGCCGGAGGTACAGCCAAGAGACCCAGTACTTC.

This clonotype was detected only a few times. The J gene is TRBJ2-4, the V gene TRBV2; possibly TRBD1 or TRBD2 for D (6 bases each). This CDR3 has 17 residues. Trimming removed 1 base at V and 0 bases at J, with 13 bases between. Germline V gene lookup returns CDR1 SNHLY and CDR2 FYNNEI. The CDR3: CASSEGRGRGAKNIQYF. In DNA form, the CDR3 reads TGTGCCAGCAGTGAAGGGCGGGGCAGGGGAGCCAAAAACATTCAGTACTTC.

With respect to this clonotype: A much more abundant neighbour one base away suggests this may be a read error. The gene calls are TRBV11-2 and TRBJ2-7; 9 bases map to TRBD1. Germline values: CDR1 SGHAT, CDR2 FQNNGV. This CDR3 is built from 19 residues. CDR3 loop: CAGSHPGQGGTLFSYEQYF. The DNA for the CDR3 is TGTGCCGGCAGCCACCCGGGACAGGGAGGTACCCTCTTCTCCTACGAGCAGTACTTC.

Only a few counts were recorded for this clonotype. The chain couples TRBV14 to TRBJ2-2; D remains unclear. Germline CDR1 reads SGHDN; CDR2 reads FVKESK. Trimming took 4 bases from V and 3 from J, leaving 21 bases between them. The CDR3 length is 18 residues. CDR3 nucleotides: TGTGCCAGCAGCCTTTCACTCCCTTTCGAGATGGACACCGGGGAGCTGTTTTTT. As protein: CASSLSLPFEMDTGELFF. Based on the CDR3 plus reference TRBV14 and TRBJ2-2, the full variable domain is EAGVTQFPSHSVIEKGQTVTLRCDPISGHDNLYWYRRVMGKEIKFLLHFVKESKQDESGMPNNRFLAERTGGTYSTLKVQPAELEDSGVYFCASSLSLPFEMDTGELFFGEGSRLTVL.

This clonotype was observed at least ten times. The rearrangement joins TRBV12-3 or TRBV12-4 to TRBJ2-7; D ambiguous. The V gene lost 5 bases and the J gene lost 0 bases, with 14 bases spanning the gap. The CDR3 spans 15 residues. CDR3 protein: CASSDRALNSYEQYF. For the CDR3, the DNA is TGTGCCAGCAGTGACCGGGCCCTTAACTCCTACGAGCAGTACTTC.

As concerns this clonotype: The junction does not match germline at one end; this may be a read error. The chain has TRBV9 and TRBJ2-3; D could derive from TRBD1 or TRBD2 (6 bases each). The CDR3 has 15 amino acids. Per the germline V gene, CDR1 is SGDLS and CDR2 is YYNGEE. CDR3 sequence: CASGVGDTRRDTQCF. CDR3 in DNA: TGTGCCAGCGGCGTAGGGGACACCCGGAGGGATACGCAGTGTTTT.